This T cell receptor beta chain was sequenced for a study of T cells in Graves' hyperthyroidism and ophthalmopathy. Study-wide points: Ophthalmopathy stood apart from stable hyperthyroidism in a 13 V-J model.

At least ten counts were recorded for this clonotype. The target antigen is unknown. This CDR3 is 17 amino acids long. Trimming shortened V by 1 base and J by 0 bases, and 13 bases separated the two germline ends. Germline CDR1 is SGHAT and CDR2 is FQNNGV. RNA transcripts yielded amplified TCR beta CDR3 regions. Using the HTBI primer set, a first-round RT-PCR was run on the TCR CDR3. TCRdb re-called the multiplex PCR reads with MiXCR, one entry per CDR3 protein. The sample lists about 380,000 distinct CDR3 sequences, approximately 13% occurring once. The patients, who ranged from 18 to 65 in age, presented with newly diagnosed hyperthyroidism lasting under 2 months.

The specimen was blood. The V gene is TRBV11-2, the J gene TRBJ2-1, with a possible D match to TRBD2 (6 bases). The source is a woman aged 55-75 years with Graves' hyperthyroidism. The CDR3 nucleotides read TGTGCCAGCAGCTTAGTGGTTGCGGGGAGCTCCTACAATGAGCAGTTCTTC. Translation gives CASSLVVAGSSYNEQFF.